This is a list of T cell receptor beta chains from one sample in a study of T cell responses to AZD1222 COVID-19 vaccine. Sequencing was performed with immunoSEQ multiplex PCR; in TCRdb, only in-frame clones are kept and a portion is missing. The sample lists tens of thousands of clones, 87% seen once, with approximately 2.6% in the top ten. The specimen comprised peripheral blood, sampled 28 days after the second AZD1222 dose. These receptors all come from an adult who received the AZD1222 COVID-19 vaccine. The CDR3 runs from the conserved cysteine through the conserved F or W. A D gene is named only where the DNA matches it firmly. Rows may omit the clone size; those that give it use once, few, many or a size class.

J: TRBJ2-1; V: TRBV19; D: TRBD1; size: NA; DNA: TGTGCCAGTAGTCTCGACAGGGGCTCGAATGAGCAGTTCTTC; CDR3: CASSLDRGSNEQFF
J: TRBJ1-5; V: TRBV28; D: NA; size: NA; DNA: TGTGCCAGCAGTTTGGACGGTAGCAATCAGCCCCAGCATTTT; CDR3: CASSLDGSNQPQHF
J: TRBJ2-1; V: TRBV24-1; D: TRBD1; size: NA; DNA: TGTGCCACCAGTGATCCGGGACAGCCATACAATGAGCAGTTCTTC; CDR3: CATSDPGQPYNEQFF
J: TRBJ1-1; V: TRBV9; D: NA; size: NA; DNA: TGTGCCAGCAGCGTAGAAGGGGGAAACACTGAAGCTTTCTTT; CDR3: CASSVEGGNTEAFF
J: TRBJ2-3; V: TRBV29-1; D: NA; size: once; DNA: TGCAGCGTTGAAGCAGGGGTGGATACGCAGTATTTT; CDR3: CSVEAGVDTQYF
J: TRBJ2-4; V: TRBV25-1; D: NA; size: once; DNA: TGTGCCAGCAGTGAGGCCAGAGACAAAAACATTCAGTACTTC; CDR3: CASSEARDKNIQYF
J: TRBJ2-1; V: TRBV27; D: TRBD2; size: once; DNA: TGTGCCAGCATGCTAGCGGGAGGGCTGTCGGATGAGCAGTTCTTC; CDR3: CASMLAGGLSDEQFF
J: TRBJ2-7; V: TRBV19; D: TRBD2; size: NA; DNA: TGTGCCAGTAGTCCCCAAGGACTAGCGGGGGAGCAGTACTTC; CDR3: CASSPQGLAGEQYF
J: TRBJ1-1; V: TRBV28; D: NA; size: NA; DNA: TGTGCCAGCCACCGGGGGACTGAAGCTTTCTTT; CDR3: CASHRGTEAFF
J: TRBJ2-6; V: TRBV28; D: NA; size: NA; DNA: TGTGCCAGCAGCCATTATGGCCCCTCCGGGGCTGGGGCCAACGTCCTGACTTTC; CDR3: CASSHYGPSGAGANVLTF
J: TRBJ1-5; V: TRBV24-1; D: NA; size: NA; DNA: TGTGCCACCAGCGACGACGGGGCATATAGCAATCAGCCCCAGCATTTT; CDR3: CATSDDGAYSNQPQHF
J: TRBJ2-2; V: TRBV27; D: NA; size: NA; DNA: TGTGCCAGCAGTTTATGGACTGGGGACGGGGAGCTGTTTTTT; CDR3: CASSLWTGDGELFF
J: TRBJ2-3; V: TRBV7-2; D: NA; size: NA; DNA: TGTGCCAGCAGCTTGCGCCAGGGCGGACCCACAGATACGCAGTATTTT; CDR3: CASSLRQGGPTDTQYF
J: TRBJ2-4; V: TRBV6-5; D: NA; size: NA; DNA: TGTGCCAGCAGTTACCGGGGGGCCAAAAACATTCAGTACTTC; CDR3: CASSYRGAKNIQYF
J: TRBJ2-7; V: TRBV9; D: NA; size: NA; DNA: TGTGCCAGCAGCGTAGGGCAGGCTGCCAACGAGCAGTACTTC; CDR3: CASSVGQAANEQYF
J: TRBJ2-1; V: TRBV9; D: TRBD2; size: NA; DNA: TGTGCCAGCAGCGCCCGGCTAGCGGGGTGGTCTGAGCAGTTCTTC; CDR3: CASSARLAGWSEQFF
J: TRBJ2-7; V: TRBV18; D: NA; size: NA; DNA: TGTGCCAGCTCACTGGGACAAGGGGGGATCTACGAGCAGTACTTC; CDR3: CASSLGQGGIYEQYF
J: TRBJ2-3; V: TRBV12-5; D: TRBD2; size: NA; DNA: TGTGCTAGTGGTTTGGGAACTAGCGGACGCACAGATACGCAGTATTTT; CDR3: CASGLGTSGRTDTQYF
J: TRBJ1-2; V: TRBV6-6; D: NA; size: few; DNA: TGTGCCAGCAGTTACTCGAACTTTGAATGGTATGGCTACACCTTC; CDR3: CASSYSNFEWYGYTF
J: TRBJ2-7; V: TRBV20-1; D: NA; size: NA; DNA: TGCAGTGCGGAACAGGAGGGCGAGCAGTACTTC; CDR3: CSAEQEGEQYF
J: TRBJ2-6; V: TRBV19; D: NA; size: NA; DNA: TGTGCCAGTAGTCTTAGCGGCTCTGGGGCCAACGTCCTGACTTTC; CDR3: CASSLSGSGANVLTF
J: TRBJ1-2; V: TRBV2; D: NA; size: NA; DNA: TGTGCCAGCAAGGGGGGGGCTTATGGCTACACCTTC; CDR3: CASKGGAYGYTF
J: TRBJ2-2; V: TRBV19; D: TRBD1; size: NA; DNA: TGTGCCAGTAGTAATCCCGGACAGGGGTACACCGGGGAGCTGTTTTTT; CDR3: CASSNPGQGYTGELFF
J: TRBJ1-6; V: TRBV14; D: NA; size: NA; DNA: TGTGCCAGCAGCCACCCCACGGGGAATTCACCCCTCCACTTT; CDR3: CASSHPTGNSPLHF
J: TRBJ1-1; V: TRBV5-1; D: NA; size: NA; DNA: TGCGCCAGCAGCTTGGAGTTACCGAACACTGAAGCTTTCTTT; CDR3: CASSLELPNTEAFF
J: TRBJ1-6; V: TRBV5-1; D: TRBD1; size: NA; DNA: TGCGCCAGCAGCTCCATCGGACAGGGGGATAATTCACCCCTCCACTTT; CDR3: CASSSIGQGDNSPLHF
J: TRBJ1-5; V: TRBV28; D: NA; size: NA; DNA: TGTGCCAGCAGCCTGTACATGGATCGGCCCCAGCATTTT; CDR3: CASSLYMDRPQHF
J: TRBJ2-1; V: TRBV3-1/TRBV3-2; D: NA; size: few; DNA: TGTGCCAGCAGCCGCAGGGAGCGCCAGAATGAGCAGTTCTTC; CDR3: CASSRRERQNEQFF
J: TRBJ2-6; V: TRBV7-8; D: NA; size: once; DNA: TGTGCCAGCAGCCACCCCAGGGCTGGGGCCAACGTCCTGACTTTC; CDR3: CASSHPRAGANVLTF
J: TRBJ2-5; V: TRBV28; D: TRBD1; size: once; DNA: TGTGCCAGCAGTCTCGGGACAGAAGGCCAGTACTTC; CDR3: CASSLGTEGQYF
J: TRBJ1-1; V: TRBV7-8; D: NA; size: NA; DNA: TGTGCCAGCAGCGGCCAAGGAGCGGCCGGGACTGAAGCTTTCTTT; CDR3: CASSGQGAAGTEAFF
J: TRBJ2-2; V: TRBV19; D: TRBD2; size: NA; DNA: TGTGCCAGTAGTATAGCGGGAGGGGCCGGGGAGCTGTTTTTT; CDR3: CASSIAGGAGELFF
J: TRBJ1-2; V: TRBV5-1; D: NA; size: NA; DNA: TGCGCCAGCAGCTTGGGTTCAGGGCCCTATGGCTACACCTTC; CDR3: CASSLGSGPYGYTF
J: TRBJ2-1; V: TRBV2; D: NA; size: NA; DNA: TGTGCCAGCAGTGAATTGAGTTGGGGAAATGGGGAGCAGTTCTTC; CDR3: CASSELSWGNGEQFF
J: TRBJ2-1; V: TRBV6-2/TRBV6-3; D: TRBD1; size: NA; DNA: TGTGCCAGCAGTACAGGGGCGTTGGAGCAGTTCTTC; CDR3: CASSTGALEQFF
J: TRBJ2-7; V: TRBV29-1; D: NA; size: NA; DNA: TGCAGCGTTGAAGATACGGCGGAGCAGTACTTC; CDR3: CSVEDTAEQYF
J: TRBJ2-7; V: TRBV10-3; D: TRBD1; size: NA; DNA: TGTGCCATACGAGGACAGGTGGATAAGCACGAGCAGTACTTC; CDR3: CAIRGQVDKHEQYF
J: TRBJ2-1; V: TRBV6-5; D: TRBD1; size: NA; DNA: TGTGCCAGCAGCCGAGGGGGCGCGGCTATCAATGAGCAGTTCTTC; CDR3: CASSRGGAAINEQFF
J: TRBJ1-2; V: TRBV27; D: NA; size: once; DNA: TGTGCCAGCAGTCGGACGCTAACCTATGGCTACACCTTC; CDR3: CASSRTLTYGYTF
J: TRBJ1-5; V: TRBV19; D: NA; size: NA; DNA: TGTGCCAGTAGTATAGAGGCGGGTAGCAATCAGCCCCAGCATTTT; CDR3: CASSIEAGSNQPQHF
J: TRBJ2-7; V: TRBV7-9; D: NA; size: NA; DNA: TGTGCCAGCAGCTTAGTGGGGGGTATCTACGAGCAGTACTTC; CDR3: CASSLVGGIYEQYF
J: TRBJ2-7; V: TRBV9; D: NA; size: NA; DNA: TGTGCCAGCAGCGTATCCCCGGGGGCAGATATCTACGAGCAGTACTTC; CDR3: CASSVSPGADIYEQYF
J: TRBJ1-2; V: TRBV15; D: NA; size: NA; DNA: TGTGCCACCTCCACAGGGAGGCATGGCTACACCTTC; CDR3: CATSTGRHGYTF
J: TRBJ1-2; V: TRBV7-9; D: TRBD1; size: NA; DNA: TGTGCCAGCAGCTTCGCCGGACAGGGTTATGGCTACACCTTC; CDR3: CASSFAGQGYGYTF
J: TRBJ2-1; V: TRBV3-1/TRBV3-2; D: TRBD2; size: NA; DNA: TGTGCCAGCAGCCAGGGACTAGCGGATACTAACTACAATGAGCAGTTCTTC; CDR3: CASSQGLADTNYNEQFF
J: TRBJ2-1; V: TRBV7-3; D: NA; size: NA; DNA: TGTGCCAGCAGCCCCCAGGGGGGGAGCTCCTACAATGAGCAGTTCTTC; CDR3: CASSPQGGSSYNEQFF
J: TRBJ1-1; V: TRBV28; D: NA; size: NA; DNA: TGTGCCAGCAGTACACCAGCCCCGGACACTGAAGCTTTCTTT; CDR3: CASSTPAPDTEAFF
J: TRBJ2-3; V: TRBV18; D: NA; size: NA; DNA: TGTGCCAGCTCACCACTGGGACGGGGGAGGAGCACAGATACGCAGTATTTT; CDR3: CASSPLGRGRSTDTQYF
J: TRBJ1-5; V: TRBV21-1; D: NA; size: few; DNA: TGTGCCACCGACGCTGATAATCAGCCCCAGCATTTT; CDR3: CATDADNQPQHF
J: TRBJ2-5; V: TRBV18; D: NA; size: NA; DNA: TGTGCCAGCTCACCACAGGGACTGAATCTTGGGGAGACCCAGTACTTC; CDR3: CASSPQGLNLGETQYF
J: TRBJ2-3; V: TRBV28; D: TRBD2; size: NA; DNA: TGTGCCAGCAGTTTAGGCGGGAGTTCGGCAGATACGCAGTATTTT; CDR3: CASSLGGSSADTQYF
J: TRBJ2-2; V: TRBV7-7; D: NA; size: NA; DNA: TGTGCTAGCAGCTTAACCCCCGTATCGGCCCATACTAACACCGGGGAGCTGTTTTTT; CDR3: CASSLTPVSAHTNTGELFF
J: TRBJ2-1; V: TRBV29-1; D: NA; size: few; DNA: TGCAGCGGGGCTAGCGGAGGGGGTGAGCAGTTCTTC; CDR3: CSGASGGGEQFF
J: TRBJ1-4; V: TRBV28; D: NA; size: NA; DNA: TGTGCCAGCAGCCGTATTGGGGCTATTCCGGGGGCTAATGAAAAACTGTTTTTT; CDR3: CASSRIGAIPGANEKLFF
J: TRBJ2-7; V: TRBV4-2; D: TRBD2; size: few; DNA: TGTGCCAGCAGCCAAGGACTAGCGGGAGACGAGCAGTACTTC; CDR3: CASSQGLAGDEQYF
J: TRBJ2-7; V: TRBV7-9; D: NA; size: NA; DNA: TGTGCCAGCAGCCCCAAGGGTCCCTACGAGCAGTACTTC; CDR3: CASSPKGPYEQYF
J: TRBJ2-1; V: TRBV14; D: TRBD2; size: NA; DNA: TGTGCCAGCAGCCAAGAACGCGGACTAGCGGATGAGCAGTTCTTC; CDR3: CASSQERGLADEQFF
J: TRBJ2-1; V: TRBV7-3; D: TRBD2; size: once; DNA: TGTGCCAGCAGCTCGGGACTAGCGGGGTGGCATGAGCAGTTCTTC; CDR3: CASSSGLAGWHEQFF
J: TRBJ2-7; V: TRBV27; D: TRBD2; size: NA; DNA: TGTGCCAGCAGTTTGGCTGGCGGGAGCACCTACGAGCAGTACTTC; CDR3: CASSLAGGSTYEQYF
J: TRBJ1-3; V: TRBV30; D: NA; size: NA; DNA: TGTGCCTGGAGCCGGGGTTCTGGAAACACCATATATTTT; CDR3: CAWSRGSGNTIYF